A selection of T cell receptor beta chains follows, all from one sample in a study of T-cell reconstitution after alpha-beta-depleted transplantation in children. TCRdb re-analysed the PCR reads in MiXCR, keeping a single row per CDR3 protein. The sample includes approximately 220,000 distinct CDR3 sequences, about 15% seen only once; the top ten take about 39%. The starting material was PBMCs, mostly from graft donor cells, obtained 360 days after TCRalphabeta/CD19-depleted stem cell transplant. These receptors were obtained from a male patient between 2 and 10 years old who had a stem cell transplant for acute lymphoblastic leukemia, so the T cells may come from the graft donor. Each CDR3 is given with its conserved first and last residue. A D gene is named only where the DNA matches it firmly. Not all rows give a size; the values are once, few, many and, for expanded clones, a class.

v_gene	abundance	d_gene	j_gene	CDR3nt	CDR3aa
TRBV12-3/TRBV12-4	few	-	TRBJ2-7	TGTGCCAGCAGTCCGGGGGGACATGGGGTCTCCTACGAGCAGTACTTC	CASSPGGHGVSYEQYF
TRBV29-1	-	TRBD2	TRBJ2-5	TGCAGCGTTGGCCGACTAGCGGGATTCGAGACCCAGTACTTC	CSVGRLAGFETQYF
TRBV10-1	-	TRBD1	TRBJ1-1	TGCGCCAGCAGTCAGACAGGGAGGGGTGAAGCTTTCTTT	CASSQTGRGEAFF
TRBV2	few	-	TRBJ2-2	TGTGCCAGCAGTGAGTGGGTAACCGGGGAGCTGTTTTTT	CASSEWVTGELFF
TRBV18	many	-	TRBJ2-2	TGTGCCAGCTCACCAGGGCAGGACCGCGCCGGGGAGCTGTTTTTT	CASSPGQDRAGELFF
TRBV7-2	few	TRBD1	TRBJ1-5	TGTGCCAGCAGCTTAGCGGGGAGAACAGGGGGCGAGAGAAGCAATCAGCCCCAGCATTTT	CASSLAGRTGGERSNQPQHF
TRBV11-3	-	-	TRBJ2-3	TGTGCCAGCAGCTTAGAGGGTGACGGAAGCACAGATACGCAGTATTTT	CASSLEGDGSTDTQYF
TRBV10-3	few	TRBD2	TRBJ2-2	TGTGCCATCAGATTCGCGGGGGGCTCGAACACCGGGGAGCTGTTTTTT	CAIRFAGGSNTGELFF
TRBV7-9	few	-	TRBJ2-3	TGTGCCAGCAGCTTAGTCGCTAGCGAGAGCACAGATACGCAGTATTTT	CASSLVASESTDTQYF
TRBV6-5	-	-	TRBJ1-2	TGTGCCAGCACTCACTCGTCAGGGAACTATGGCTACACCTTC	CASTHSSGNYGYTF
TRBV28	-	-	TRBJ2-7	TGTGCCAGCCGCCAGGGGCGAGGCGGGACCCGTTACGAGCAGTACTTC	CASRQGRGGTRYEQYF
TRBV15	few	TRBD1	TRBJ2-1	TGTGCCACCAGCAGAGTTGACAGGGGGCCAAATGAGCAGTTCTTC	CATSRVDRGPNEQFF
TRBV6-5	-	-	TRBJ2-1	TGTGCCAGCAGTTACTCGAGTCCTTCCCATGAGCAGTTCTTC	CASSYSSPSHEQFF
TRBV7-2	-	-	TRBJ2-2	TGTGCCAGCAGCGCAGGCGGCCGGGGGCTGTTTTTT	CASSAGGRGLFF
TRBV7-3	-	-	TRBJ2-5	TGTGCCAGCAGCCGAGGCAGGGGCGAGGGTATACAAGAGACCCAGTACTTC	CASSRGRGEGIQETQYF
TRBV5-1	few	-	TRBJ1-1	TGCGCCAGCAGCTTAGGGACGGGACATTGGAACACTGAAGCTTTCTTT	CASSLGTGHWNTEAFF
TRBV4-3	-	-	TRBJ2-7	TGCGCCAGCAGCCAAGGACGACTCAGGGAAGCAGAGCAGTACTTC	CASSQGRLREAEQYF
TRBV2	few	-	TRBJ2-2	TGTGCCAGCAGTGACAGCCCTTTAGGGGTCGGGGAGCTGTTTTTT	CASSDSPLGVGELFF
TRBV6-1	-	-	TRBJ1-2	TGTGCCAGCAGGCCGAGGACAGCTTATAACTATGGCTACACCTTC	CASRPRTAYNYGYTF
TRBV6-2/TRBV6-3	-	TRBD1	TRBJ2-1	TGTGCCAGCAGTTACCTGGGACAGGGGGCAGACAATGAGCAGTTCTTC	CASSYLGQGADNEQFF
TRBV5-1	few	TRBD1	TRBJ1-1	TGCGCCAGCAGCAGAGGGGACAGGGGTTTCACTGAAGCTTTCTTT	CASSRGDRGFTEAFF
TRBV5-6	once	-	TRBJ2-3	TGTGCCAGCAGCAAAGGCGGAGATACGCAGTATTTT	CASSKGGDTQYF
TRBV27	many	TRBD1	TRBJ2-7	TGTGCCAGCAGTTTGTCCCGACAGGGGGACTACGAGCAGTACTTC	CASSLSRQGDYEQYF
TRBV24-1	few	TRBD1	TRBJ2-1	TGTGCCACCAGAGAGACAGGGAGTAATGAGCAGTTCTTC	CATRETGSNEQFF
TRBV7-8	-	-	TRBJ2-5	TGTGCCAGCAGCTCCTGGGACCTGTACCAAGAGACCCAGTACTTC	CASSSWDLYQETQYF
TRBV12-2	-	-	TRBJ1-1	TGTGCAAGTCGCTTAGCGCGGGGTTTAAACACTGAAGCTTTCTTT	CASRLARGLNTEAFF
TRBV11-3	few	-	TRBJ2-1	TGTGCCAGCAGCCGTACCCAGACCTCCTACAATGAGCAGTTCTTC	CASSRTQTSYNEQFF
TRBV29-1	-	-	TRBJ1-1	TGCAGCGTTCGGCGACAGCAGGAAGCTTTCTTT	CSVRRQQEAFF
TRBV20-1	few	-	TRBJ2-2	TGCAGTGCTAGAGGGGGAGCGAACACCGGGGAGCTGTTTTTT	CSARGGANTGELFF
TRBV12-3/TRBV12-4	-	-	TRBJ1-3	TGTGCCCGCTGGTTACAGGGAAACTCTGGAAACACCATATATTTT	CARWLQGNSGNTIYF
TRBV12-3/TRBV12-4	many	TRBD1	TRBJ2-7	TGTGCCAGCAGAGCGGGACAGGGTGTTTTCGAGCAGTACTTC	CASRAGQGVFEQYF
TRBV20-1	many	-	TRBJ1-3	TGCAGTGCTAGTCCCATCTTAGGTAACTCTGGAAACACCATATATTTT	CSASPILGNSGNTIYF
TRBV4-2	-	TRBD2	TRBJ2-3	TGTGCCAGCAGCGCCGAGGGTAGCGGGGGGTGGGATACGCAGTATTTT	CASSAEGSGGWDTQYF
TRBV6-5	-	TRBD1	TRBJ2-7	TGTGCCAGCAGTACTACAGGGGGAGGCCACGAGCAGTACTTC	CASSTTGGGHEQYF
TRBV4-1	-	TRBD2	TRBJ2-1	TGCGCCACCCTGACTAGCGGGGGACCCCTGAGCTCCTACAATGAGCAGTTCTTC	CATLTSGGPLSSYNEQFF
TRBV28	few	-	TRBJ2-3	TGTGCCAGCAGTCCCTACTACGATACGCAGTATTTT	CASSPYYDTQYF
TRBV5-4	-	TRBD2	TRBJ2-1	TGTGCCAGCAGCTCTTATAGCGGGGGGAATCGGCAGTTCTTC	CASSSYSGGNRQFF
TRBV3-1	-	-	TRBJ1-5	TGTGCCAGCAGCCAAGGGCTAAACACTAGCAATCAGCCCCAGCATTTT	CASSQGLNTSNQPQHF
TRBV25-1	-	TRBD1	TRBJ2-7	TGTGCCAGCAGTGAAGCGGCGACAGGGGCCGATGTAGATATATCCTACGAGCAGTACTTC	CASSEAATGADVDISYEQYF
TRBV12-3/TRBV12-4	-	TRBD1	TRBJ1-2	TGTGCCAGCAGTGATTCCGGGACAGGGCACAGCGGCTACACCTTC	CASSDSGTGHSGYTF
TRBV7-8	-	-	TRBJ2-7	TGTGCCAGCAGCTTATTCACAGGTTCTCCGCTAAGCTCCTACGAGCAGTACTTC	CASSLFTGSPLSSYEQYF
TRBV5-1	few	-	TRBJ1-4	TGCGCCAGCAGCGCGGACGGTGAGGGGAATGAAAAACTGTTTTTT	CASSADGEGNEKLFF
TRBV5-6	few	-	TRBJ1-4	TGTGCCAGCAGCCATGGAACAGGGAGGAGTAATGAAAAACTGTTTTTT	CASSHGTGRSNEKLFF
TRBV7-9	-	-	TRBJ1-3	TGTGCCAGCAGCAAAGACAGAGAGTCTGGAAACACCATATATTTT	CASSKDRESGNTIYF
TRBV5-1	few	-	TRBJ1-2	TGCGCCAGCAGCTTGGTTTCCGGGGGGTTCTTCAACTATGGCTACACCTTC	CASSLVSGGFFNYGYTF
TRBV20-1	few	-	TRBJ2-7	TGCAGCCTAGACAGCCAGGCTGGCGAGCAGTACTTC	CSLDSQAGEQYF